The present entry profiles one T cell receptor (beta chain) with its context. As yet, its antigen is unknown. TCRbeta library preparation incorporated unique molecular identifiers. One entry per CDR3 protein, called by TCRdb with MiXCR from the PCR reads. This table has 95,000 to 150,000 distinct CDR3 sequences, more than 20% appearing once. Germline assignment: CDR1 SQVTM and CDR2 ANQGSEA. The CDR3 totals 12 residues. J gave up 5 bases and V 8 bases, and 8 bases lay outside the gene matches. This record belongs to a study of T-cell reconstitution after alpha-beta-depleted transplantation in children. Findings of the study overall: Diversity of TCRbeta at day 60 was high in some patients, arising from surviving recipient T cells and thymic progenitors.

Specimen: PBMCs, mostly from graft donor cells, collected 180 days after TCRalphabeta/CD19-depleted stem cell transplant. The V gene is TRBV29-1, the J gene TRBJ2-5; 7 bases align to TRBD1. This receptor was taken from a male patient between 2 and 9 years old who had a stem cell transplant for chronic granulomatous disease, so the T cells may come from the graft donor. CDR3 sequence: CSSRTGGETQYF. CDR3 in DNA: TGCAGCTCTCGGACAGGAGGCGAGACCCAGTACTTC. The whole variable domain, filled in from reference TRBV29-1 and TRBJ2-5, reads SAVISQKPSRDICQRGTSLTIQCQVDSQVTMMFWYRQQPGQSLTLIATANQGSEATYESGFVIDKFPISRPNLTFSTLTVSNMSPEDSSIYLCSSRTGGETQYFGPGTRLLVL.